The rows below give T cell receptor beta chains drawn from one sample of a study of regulatory T cells in long-lasting Graves disease. TCRdb recomputed calls from the multiplex PCR reads with MiXCR, one row per CDR3 protein. Of roughly 400,000 distinct CDR3 sequences in the sample, less than 25% were seen once. Specimen: peripheral blood mononuclear cells (PBMCs), collected when the disease was refractory, from a patient treated with antithyroid drugs. The receptors were gathered from a female donor with Graves disease. CDR3s include the opening cysteine and the closing phenylalanine or tryptophan. A D gene is named only where the DNA matches it firmly. Some rows have no size entry. The others give once, few or many, or a class for an expanded clone.

cdr3_nt	cdr3_aa	d_call	j_call	clone_size	v_call
TGTGCCAGTAGTATGAGGGAGGGCCTTTCAGATACGCAGTATTTT	CASSMREGLSDTQYF	TRBD2	TRBJ2-3	NA	TRBV19
TGTGCCAGCGAAGTTAGTGCTTACGAGCAGTACTTC	CASEVSAYEQYF	NA	TRBJ2-7	many	TRBV7-2
TGTGCCAGCACGGGGGGAGGGCCACCAGGAACATACGCGCAGTACTTC	CASTGGGPPGTYAQYF	TRBD2	TRBJ2-7	few	TRBV28
TGTGCCAGTAGTCCGCCATCCCGTCCCACTGAAGCTTTCTTT	CASSPPSRPTEAFF	NA	TRBJ1-1	NA	TRBV19
TGTGCCAGCAGTTTAATGTCGGGACGGACCTACGAGCAGTACTTC	CASSLMSGRTYEQYF	NA	TRBJ2-7	many	TRBV28
TGTGCCAGCAGCTTACCCCCCGGGACCTATAATTCACCCCTCCACTTT	CASSLPPGTYNSPLHF	NA	TRBJ1-6	NA	TRBV7-2
TGTGCCAGCAGTTTCGCGGCTCTTTCTACTGAAGCTTTCTTT	CASSFAALSTEAFF	NA	TRBJ1-1	few	TRBV12-3/TRBV12-4
TGTGCCAGCAGCACCGGGGACCCAGAGGTCGAGACCCAGTACTTC	CASSTGDPEVETQYF	NA	TRBJ2-5	many	TRBV28
TGTGCCAGCAGTGAAGCGCGAAGCGGGGGCAGCACAGATACGCAGTATTTT	CASSEARSGGSTDTQYF	TRBD2	TRBJ2-3	NA	TRBV6-1
TGTGCCAGCAGGCCCACTAGCGGGAGTCAAGAGACCCAGTACTTC	CASRPTSGSQETQYF	TRBD2	TRBJ2-5	many	TRBV2
TGTGCCAGCAGCAGTATTTACTCCGGGACATCGAACACCGGGGAGCTGTTTTTT	CASSSIYSGTSNTGELFF	NA	TRBJ2-2	many	TRBV11-2
TGTGCCAGCAGCTTAGATAGCCCCTGGACAGGGGCGGGCGAGCAGTACTTC	CASSLDSPWTGAGEQYF	TRBD1	TRBJ2-7	few	TRBV7-2
TGTGCATCATCAGGGACCCCCATAGCTAACTATGGCTACACCTTC	CASSGTPIANYGYTF	NA	TRBJ1-2	many	TRBV27
TGTGCCAGCCCTACTTGCCGGGACAGGGATTCACCCCTCCACTTT	CASPTCRDRDSPLHF	TRBD1	TRBJ1-6	few	TRBV27
TGTGCCTGGGGGAGGACAGGGGGTCTGAACACTGAAGCTTTCTTT	CAWGRTGGLNTEAFF	TRBD1	TRBJ1-1	many	TRBV30
TGTGCCATCAAGGAAGTCGGGGGCTCCGGGGAGCTGTTTTTT	CAIKEVGGSGELFF	NA	TRBJ2-2	few	TRBV10-3
TGTGCCAGCAGCAAAACGACAGGCTACTCTGGAAACACCATATATTTT	CASSKTTGYSGNTIYF	NA	TRBJ1-3	NA	TRBV7-2
TGTGCCAGTAGTACCCCGTCCTACGAGCAGTACTTC	CASSTPSYEQYF	NA	TRBJ2-7	few	TRBV19
TGTGCCAGCAGCTTAGTACTAGCGTCGGAGACCCAGTACTTC	CASSLVLASETQYF	TRBD2	TRBJ2-5	many	TRBV11-2
TGTGCCATCAGCCGGGACAGGATTATCTACGAGCAGTACTTC	CAISRDRIIYEQYF	TRBD1	TRBJ2-7	NA	TRBV10-3
TGTGCCAGCAGCTTAGAATGGCAGGGGAACTATGGCTACACCTTC	CASSLEWQGNYGYTF	NA	TRBJ1-2	many	TRBV7-2
TGTGCCAGCAGCTTAGGACAGGGGACAAACATTCAGTACTTC	CASSLGQGTNIQYF	TRBD1	TRBJ2-4	many	TRBV7-2
TGTGCCAGCAGGCCAGAGCCCTTCGGGGAGCTGTTTTTT	CASRPEPFGELFF	NA	TRBJ2-2	few	TRBV7-2
TGTGCCTCCGGATGGGGGACGAGTTACGAGCAGTACTTC	CASGWGTSYEQYF	NA	TRBJ2-7	few	TRBV30
TGTGCCAGCAGTCTAACTATGGGACTAGCGGGGTACAATGAGCAGTTCTTC	CASSLTMGLAGYNEQFF	TRBD2	TRBJ2-1	few	TRBV28
TGTGCCAGCAGCTCCAGCGAGGGGGGGGAGACCCAGTACTTC	CASSSSEGGETQYF	NA	TRBJ2-5	few	TRBV7-3
TGTGCCAGCTCACCGGCGGAATACGAGCAGTACTTC	CASSPAEYEQYF	NA	TRBJ2-7	many	TRBV18
TGCGCCAGCAGCTTGGGCGGACAGGGTCCCCAGTACGAGCAGTACTTC	CASSLGGQGPQYEQYF	TRBD1	TRBJ2-7	NA	TRBV5-1
TGTGCCAGCAGCTTAGAGTTCCTAGCGGGGACCTACGAGCAGTACTTC	CASSLEFLAGTYEQYF	TRBD2	TRBJ2-7	many	TRBV11-2
TGTGCCAGCAGCCCCCGGACTAGCGGGGACCAAGAGACCCAGTACTTC	CASSPRTSGDQETQYF	TRBD2	TRBJ2-5	many	TRBV11-2
TGTGCCAGCAGCTTGGCTGTGACAGCTAACTATGGCTACACCTTC	CASSLAVTANYGYTF	NA	TRBJ1-2	many	TRBV5-5
TGTGCCAGCAGCTTAGTCCCGGACACAGATACGCAGTATTTT	CASSLVPDTDTQYF	NA	TRBJ2-3	NA	TRBV7-6
TGCGCCAGCGCTCGGGACAGCTCCTACGAGCAGTACTTC	CASARDSSYEQYF	TRBD1	TRBJ2-7	NA	TRBV5-1
TGTGCCAGCAGCAGGGGGCTCGGGGAAAAACTGTTTTTT	CASSRGLGEKLFF	TRBD1	TRBJ1-4	many	TRBV7-3
TGTGCCAGCAGCACCCGAGGACGGACCTACGAGCAGTACTTC	CASSTRGRTYEQYF	NA	TRBJ2-7	NA	TRBV5-4
TGTGCCAGCAGTTACTCCGGGACAGGGTCAGCCTATCAGCCCCAGCATTTT	CASSYSGTGSAYQPQHF	TRBD1	TRBJ1-5	NA	TRBV6-5
TGCAGTGCTAGACCCGGGACAGAATACGAGCAGTACTTC	CSARPGTEYEQYF	TRBD1	TRBJ2-7	NA	TRBV20-1
TGTGCCAGCAGCCAAGATCTTCGGGGACAGAGCCATTACGAGCAGTACTTC	CASSQDLRGQSHYEQYF	TRBD1	TRBJ2-7	NA	TRBV3-1
TGCAGTGCTAGTTCGGGAGGGGATGAAAAACTGTTTTTT	CSASSGGDEKLFF	NA	TRBJ1-4	few	TRBV20-1
TGTGCCAGCAGAAGAAGCGCAGGGGCCGCCAAAAACATTCAGTACTTC	CASRRSAGAAKNIQYF	NA	TRBJ2-4	many	TRBV28
TGCAGTGCTAAGGGGGGACAGGTCAGTCAGCCCCAGCATTTT	CSAKGGQVSQPQHF	TRBD1	TRBJ1-5	NA	TRBV20-1
TGTGCCAGCAGTTTTTCCTGGGCGAAGGCTGACAGAGGATACACAGATACGCAGTATTTT	CASSFSWAKADRGYTDTQYF	NA	TRBJ2-3	NA	TRBV12-3/TRBV12-4
TGTGCCACCAGTGATACCACAGATACGCAGTATTTT	CATSDTTDTQYF	NA	TRBJ2-3	NA	TRBV24-1
TGCGCCAGTAGCTTGCGAGTCAGGGGGTGGGCCAACGTCCTGACTTTC	CASSLRVRGWANVLTF	TRBD1	TRBJ2-6	few	TRBV5-1
TGCAGCGTTGAAGGGACTAGCGGGAGTCAGTCCTACGAGCAGTACTTC	CSVEGTSGSQSYEQYF	TRBD2	TRBJ2-7	NA	TRBV29-1
TGTGCCAGCAGTTCGGGCAGGGCGGAGGAGCAGTACTTC	CASSSGRAEEQYF	NA	TRBJ2-7	few	TRBV6-5
TGTGCCAGCAGCTCTCGGTCGGACGGGAAGAACTATGGCTACACCTTC	CASSSRSDGKNYGYTF	NA	TRBJ1-2	few	TRBV9
TGCAGCGTTGAGAAAATAGGACTAGCGGGAGCCAGACAATCCTACGAGCAGTACTTC	CSVEKIGLAGARQSYEQYF	TRBD2	TRBJ2-7	NA	TRBV29-1